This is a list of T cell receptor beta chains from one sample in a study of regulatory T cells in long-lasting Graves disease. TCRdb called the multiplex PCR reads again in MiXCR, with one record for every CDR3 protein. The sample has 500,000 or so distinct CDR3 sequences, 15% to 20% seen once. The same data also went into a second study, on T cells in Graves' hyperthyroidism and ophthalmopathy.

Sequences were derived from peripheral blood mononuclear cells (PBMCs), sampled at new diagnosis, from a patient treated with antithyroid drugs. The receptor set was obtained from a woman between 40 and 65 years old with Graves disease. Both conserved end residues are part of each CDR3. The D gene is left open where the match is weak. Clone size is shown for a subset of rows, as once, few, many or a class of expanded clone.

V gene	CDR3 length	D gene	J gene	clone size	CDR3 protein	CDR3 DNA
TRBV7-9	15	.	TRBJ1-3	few	CASSPGQISGNTIYF	TGTGCCAGCAGTCCGGGACAAATAAGTGGAAACACCATATATTTT
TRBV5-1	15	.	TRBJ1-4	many	CASSKGAQLNEKLFF	TGCGCCAGCAGCAAAGGTGCACAGCTGAATGAAAAACTGTTTTTT
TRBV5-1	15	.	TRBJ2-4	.	CASSPARGSKNIQYF	TGCGCCAGCAGCCCAGCGAGAGGGAGCAAAAACATTCAGTACTTC
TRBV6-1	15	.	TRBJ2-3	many	CASSLDRVSTDTQYF	TGTGCCAGCAGCCTAGACAGAGTAAGCACAGATACGCAGTATTTT
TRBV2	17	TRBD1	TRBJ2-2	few	CASGKGTGGWDTGELFF	TGTGCCAGCGGGAAGGGGACAGGGGGCTGGGACACCGGGGAGCTGTTTTTT
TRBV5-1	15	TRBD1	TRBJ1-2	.	CASRTTGGTNYGYTF	TGCGCCAGCAGGACGACAGGGGGCACAAACTATGGCTACACCTTC
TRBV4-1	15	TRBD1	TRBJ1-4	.	CASSQVQGQDEKLFF	TGCGCCAGCAGCCAAGTCCAGGGACAGGATGAAAAACTGTTTTTT
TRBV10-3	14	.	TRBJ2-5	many	CAITGDLSGETQYF	TGTGCCATCACGGGGGACTTAAGTGGGGAGACCCAGTACTTC
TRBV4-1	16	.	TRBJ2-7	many	CASSQDRGELSYEQYF	TGCGCCAGCAGCCAAGATCGAGGGGAACTCTCCTACGAGCAGTACTTC
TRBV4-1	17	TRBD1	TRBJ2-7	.	CASSQARLRQGGYEQYF	TGCGCCAGCAGCCAAGCCCGACTCCGACAGGGGGGCTACGAGCAGTACTTC
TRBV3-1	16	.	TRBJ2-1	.	CASSLRDRSSYNEQFF	TGTGCCAGCAGCCTCCGCGATAGGAGCTCCTACAATGAGCAGTTCTTC
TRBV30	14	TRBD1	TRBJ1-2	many	CAWGRRGQGYGYTF	TGTGCCTGGGGACGACGAGGACAGGGATATGGCTACACCTTC
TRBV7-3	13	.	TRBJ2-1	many	CASSPSPGFEQFF	TGTGCCAGCAGCCCCTCACCAGGGTTCGAGCAGTTCTTC
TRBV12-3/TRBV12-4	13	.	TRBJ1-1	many	CASNVGVNTEAFF	TGTGCCAGCAATGTCGGGGTGAACACTGAAGCTTTCTTT
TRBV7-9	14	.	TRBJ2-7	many	CASSLRGNSYEQYF	TGTGCCAGCAGCTTACGGGGAAACTCCTACGAGCAGTACTTC
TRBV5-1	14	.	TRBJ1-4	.	CASSFQGTNEKLFF	TGCGCCAGCAGCTTTCAGGGAACTAATGAAAAACTGTTTTTT
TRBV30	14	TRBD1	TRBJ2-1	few	CAWKGQGGYNEQFF	TGTGCCTGGAAAGGACAGGGGGGATACAATGAGCAGTTCTTC
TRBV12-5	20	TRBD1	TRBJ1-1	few	CASGLVSGTGGYRVNTEAFF	TGTGCTAGTGGTTTGGTATCTGGGACAGGGGGCTATAGGGTGAACACTGAAGCTTTCTTT
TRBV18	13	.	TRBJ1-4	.	CASSPTGYGKLFF	TGTGCCAGCTCACCAACGGGTTATGGTAAACTGTTTTTT
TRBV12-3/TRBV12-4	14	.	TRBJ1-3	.	CASSPGERGNTIYF	TGTGCCAGCAGTCCGGGAGAGAGGGGAAACACCATATATTTT
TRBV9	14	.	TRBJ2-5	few	CASSVETSWETQYF	TGTGCCAGCAGCGTAGAAACTAGCTGGGAGACCCAGTACTTC
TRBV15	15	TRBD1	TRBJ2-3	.	CATSSRQGSADTQYF	TGTGCCACCAGCAGCCGACAGGGGTCCGCAGATACGCAGTATTTT
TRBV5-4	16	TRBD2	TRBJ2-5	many	CASSIRLAGGQETQYF	TGTGCCAGCAGCATACGACTAGCGGGGGGTCAAGAGACCCAGTACTTC
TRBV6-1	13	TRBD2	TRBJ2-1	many	CASSTAGGNEQFF	TGTGCCAGCAGTACGGCGGGGGGCAATGAGCAGTTCTTC
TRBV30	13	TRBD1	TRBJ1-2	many	CAWSRGQGVGYTF	TGTGCCTGGAGTAGGGGACAGGGGGTAGGCTACACCTTC
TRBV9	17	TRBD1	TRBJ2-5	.	CASSVVGTGEYQETQYF	TGTGCCAGCAGCGTAGTGGGGACAGGAGAGTACCAAGAGACCCAGTACTTC
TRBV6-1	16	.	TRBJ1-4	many	CASSTGTPATNEKLFF	TGTGCCAGCAGCACCGGGACACCGGCAACTAATGAAAAACTGTTTTTT
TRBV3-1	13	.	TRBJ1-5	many	CASSQVDNQPQHF	TGTGCCAGCAGCCAAGTAGACAATCAGCCCCAGCATTTT
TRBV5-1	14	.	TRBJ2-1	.	CASSYQGAYNEQFF	TGCGCCAGCAGCTACCAGGGCGCCTACAATGAGCAGTTCTTC
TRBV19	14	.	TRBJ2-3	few	CASSSVLGPDTQYF	TGTGCCAGTAGTTCCGTTTTAGGACCAGATACGCAGTATTTT
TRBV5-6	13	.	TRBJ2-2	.	CASSQTEAGELFF	TGTGCCAGCAGCCAGACAGAGGCCGGGGAGCTGTTTTTT
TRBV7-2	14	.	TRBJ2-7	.	CASSLGVSGGEQYF	TGTGCCAGCAGCTTAGGGGTCAGCGGAGGGGAGCAGTACTTC
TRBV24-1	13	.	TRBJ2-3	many	CATSDASTDTQYF	TGTGCCACCAGTGATGCTAGCACAGATACGCAGTATTTT
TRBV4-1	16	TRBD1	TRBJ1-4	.	CASSRPTGQGLEKLFF	TGCGCCAGCAGCCGCCCGACGGGACAGGGTTTGGAAAAACTGTTTTTT
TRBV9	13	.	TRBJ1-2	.	CASSTPGYNGYTF	TGTGCCAGCAGCACCCCCGGTTATAATGGCTACACCTTC
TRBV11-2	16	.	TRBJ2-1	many	CASSLVSGLSYNEQFF	TGTGCCAGCAGCTTAGTATCGGGTCTCTCCTACAATGAGCAGTTCTTC
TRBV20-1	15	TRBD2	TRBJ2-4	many	CSARRTSGDPNIQYF	TGCAGTGCTAGAAGGACTAGCGGGGACCCAAACATTCAGTACTTC
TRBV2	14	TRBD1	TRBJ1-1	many	CASSWTGGTTEAFF	TGTGCCAGCAGTTGGACAGGGGGGACCACTGAAGCTTTCTTT
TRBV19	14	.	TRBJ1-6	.	CASSNGPKNSPLHF	TGTGCCAGTAGTAATGGACCGAAGAATTCACCCCTCCACTTT
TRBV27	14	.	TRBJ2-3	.	CASSKGGSTDTQYF	TGTGCCAGCAGTAAAGGTGGTAGCACAGATACGCAGTATTTT
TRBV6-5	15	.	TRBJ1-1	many	CASSYSGALNTEAFF	TGTGCCAGCAGTTACTCAGGGGCTCTGAACACTGAAGCTTTCTTT
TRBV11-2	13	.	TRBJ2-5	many	CASSLYGAETQYF	TGTGCCAGCAGCTTATACGGGGCAGAGACCCAGTACTTC
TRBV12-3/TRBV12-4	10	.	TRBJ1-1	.	CASSLGTASF	TGTGCCAGCAGTTTAGGGACCGCTTCTTTT
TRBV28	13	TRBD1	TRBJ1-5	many	CATSGTGDQPQHF	TGTGCCACCTCCGGCACAGGGGACCAGCCCCAGCATTTT